Listed below are T cell receptor beta chains from one sample, sequenced in a study of blood T cell repertoires in COVID-19. Generated by immunoSEQ multiplex PCR, the TCRdb table keeps only in-frame clones and is missing some. The repertoire holds around 280,000 clones, with about 88% as singletons. The source material was peripheral blood. The receptors were sampled from a woman in her twenties or thirties with COVID-19, enrolled during active disease. Both conserved end residues are part of each CDR3. Each record gives: J gene, V gene, D gene, clone size, CDR3 DNA, CDR3 protein. D genes are given only for firm matches. Size is stated for part of the rows, as once, few or many counts, or as a class when the clone is expanded.

>TRBJ1-5|TRBV12-3/TRBV12-4|.|.
TGTGCCAGCAGCTCCAGGGGTGGACCCCAGCATTTT
CASSSRGGPQHF
>TRBJ1-5|TRBV19|.|.
TGTGCCAGTAGTCTCATCCTACAGGGTGGTAGCAATCAGCCCCAGCATTTT
CASSLILQGGSNQPQHF
>TRBJ2-7|TRBV7-9|.|.
TGTGCCAGCAGCTTAACAAGCTACGAGCAGTACTTC
CASSLTSYEQYF
>TRBJ2-3|TRBV2|TRBD2|.
TGTGCCAGCAGTGGGAGGACTAGCGGCCCCACAGATACGCAGTATTTT
CASSGRTSGPTDTQYF
>TRBJ1-1|TRBV7-9|TRBD1|.
TGTGCCAGCAGCCCCGGACAGGGGAACACTGAAGCTTTCTTT
CASSPGQGNTEAFF
>TRBJ2-7|TRBV28|TRBD1|.
TGTGCCAGCAGTTCCGGGACAGGTCCCCACGAGCAGTACTTC
CASSSGTGPHEQYF
>TRBJ2-1|TRBV6-4|.|.
TGTGCCAGCAGCATGAGCCCCTACAATGAGCAGTTCTTC
CASSMSPYNEQFF
>TRBJ2-2|TRBV18|.|.
TGTGCCAGCTCACGTGAAGGGACTTGGAACACCGGGGAGCTGTTTTTT
CASSREGTWNTGELFF
>TRBJ1-1|TRBV10-2|TRBD1|.
TGCGCCATCGGGGACAGCGTAGGGGCTTTCTTT
CAIGDSVGAFF
>TRBJ1-2|TRBV28|.|.
TGTGCCAGCACCACGGTTGATGGCTACACCTTC
CASTTVDGYTF
>TRBJ2-7|TRBV12-3/TRBV12-4|.|once
TGTGCCAGCAGTCCCCGGGTTACCTACGAGCAGTACTTC
CASSPRVTYEQYF
>TRBJ2-7|TRBV3-1/TRBV3-2|TRBD2|.
TGTGCCAGCAGCCAAATTAGCGGGCCACGGAGGGGCGAGCAGTACTTC
CASSQISGPRRGEQYF
>TRBJ2-7|TRBV6-6|.|.
TGTGCCAGCGAGCGAACGGGTTACGAGCAGTACTTC
CASERTGYEQYF
>TRBJ2-2|TRBV18|.|.
TGTGCCAGCTCACCCACGCCCAGACTCACCGGGGAGCTGTTTTTT
CASSPTPRLTGELFF
>TRBJ1-1|TRBV3-1/TRBV3-2|.|once
TGTGCCAGCAGCCGGGGTTGGAGGGACACTGAAGCTTTCTTT
CASSRGWRDTEAFF
>TRBJ1-2|TRBV9|.|.
TGTGCCAGCAGCGTCGACAATAACTATGGCTACACCTTC
CASSVDNNYGYTF
>TRBJ1-5|TRBV19|.|.
TGTGCCAGTAGTATCATTCAGGGTAGCAATCAGCCCCAGCATTTT
CASSIIQGSNQPQHF
>TRBJ2-7|TRBV27|TRBD1|.
TGTGCCAGCAGTAATTCCGGGACAGGGGTTTCTATCGAGCAGTACTTC
CASSNSGTGVSIEQYF
>TRBJ2-3|TRBV6-5|TRBD1|.
TGTGCCAGCAGTCAGGGGGCAGTGGGCACAGATACGCAGTATTTT
CASSQGAVGTDTQYF
>TRBJ1-5|TRBV7-8|.|few
TGTGCCAGCAGCTTGTTCGGGGGTTCTGATCAGCCCCAGCATTTT
CASSLFGGSDQPQHF
>TRBJ1-1|TRBV7-2|.|many
TGTGCCAGCAGCTTGGGCGCCACTGAAGCTTTCTTT
CASSLGATEAFF
>TRBJ1-2|TRBV28|.|.
TGTGCCAGCAGTAAAGAGATATTATATGGCTACACCTTC
CASSKEILYGYTF